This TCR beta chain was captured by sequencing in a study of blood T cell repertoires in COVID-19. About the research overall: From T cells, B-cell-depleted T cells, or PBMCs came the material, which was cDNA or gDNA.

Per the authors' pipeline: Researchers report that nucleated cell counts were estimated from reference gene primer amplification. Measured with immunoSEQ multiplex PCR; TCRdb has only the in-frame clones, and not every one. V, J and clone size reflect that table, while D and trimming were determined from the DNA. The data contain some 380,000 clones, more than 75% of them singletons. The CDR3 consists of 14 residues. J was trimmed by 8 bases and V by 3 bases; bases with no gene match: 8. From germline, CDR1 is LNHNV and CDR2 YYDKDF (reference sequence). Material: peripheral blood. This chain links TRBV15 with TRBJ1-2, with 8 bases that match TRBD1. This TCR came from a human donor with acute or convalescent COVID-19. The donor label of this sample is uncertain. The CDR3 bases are TGTGCCACCAGCAGGAACAGGGGGAATCTGGGCTACACCTTC. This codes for CATSRNRGNLGYTF. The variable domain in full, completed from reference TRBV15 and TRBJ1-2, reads DAMVIQNPRYQVTQFGKPVTLSCSQTLNHNVMYWYQQKSSQAPKLLFHYYDKDFNNEADTPDNFQSRRPNTSFCFLDIRSPGLGDTAMYLCATSRNRGNLGYTFGSGTRLTVV.